These 12 T cell receptor beta chains originate from one sample sequenced in a study of shared clonotypes between healthy human individuals. The data were produced by immunoSEQ multiplex PCR, yet TCRdb's version contains in-frame clones alone and is incomplete. This sample has around 1 million clones; 70% to 85% occur once, and the top ten carry over 1.3%. The sequenced sample was memory CD4+ T cells sorted from blood. The subset is: CD45RA-negative fraction. These receptors originate from a man between 18 and 35 years old in good health.

The chain carries TRBV10-3 and TRBJ1-3; 9 bases are shared with TRBD1. V shed 3 bases, J shed 2 bases, and the junction held 5 bases outside the gene matches. CDR3 length: 16 residues. CDR1 is ENHRY and CDR2 is SYGVKD in the germline V gene. The CDR3 is CAISDITGGTGNTIYF. The CDR3 coding sequence is TGTGCCATCAGTGATATCACAGGGGGCACTGGAAACACCATATATTTT.

This chain joins TRBV4-1 and TRBJ2-4; D gene ambiguous. The CDR3 has 14 residues. Germline V CDR1 and CDR2: MGHRA, YSYEKL. V lost 1 base, J lost 6 bases, and 10 bases lay in between. Written as DNA, the CDR3 is TGCGCCAGCAGCCAAGCCAGTACCGTAAACATTCAGTACTTC. It encodes CASSQASTVNIQYF.

DNA of the CDR3: TGTGCCAGCAGCCTCGGTCCTAATCAGCCCCAGCATTTT. Translating gives CASSLGPNQPQHF. The chain is built from TRBV2 and TRBJ1-5, with D uncertain. The germline CDR1 and CDR2 sequences are SNHLY and FYNNEI. The CDR3 spans 13 residues. V was shortened by 6 bases and J by 4 bases, with 10 bases between the two germline ends.

As concerns this clone: A far larger clone lies a single base away; this is likely a read error. This sample also contains other DNA sequences that code for the same CDR3. The chain couples TRBV7-2 to TRBJ2-5; TRBD1 might be the D (5 bases). The CDR3 has 16 residues. Trimming cost V 3 bases and J 3 bases, with 17 bases left between them. In germline, CDR1 is SGHTA, CDR2 FQGNSA. In DNA form, the CDR3 reads TGTGCCAGCAGCTTTGGGTGGGGCCTTAGGGAAGAGACCCAGTACTTC. Its translation is CASSFGWGLREETQYF.

The CDR3, as DNA: TGTGCCAGCAGGGGACGGACGACTAGCGGGGGGTACTACGAGCAGTACTTC. Translating gives CASRGRTTSGGYYEQYF. The chain has TRBV5-6 and TRBJ2-7; TRBD2 aligns across 13 bases. Per the germline V gene, CDR1 is SGHDT and CDR2 is YYEEEE. After removal of 5 bases from V and 3 bases from J, the junction contained 11 bases not matched to a gene. CDR3 size: 17 residues.

The rearrangement links TRBV7-2 to TRBJ2-3; TRBD1 might be the D (5 bases). V was shortened by 5 bases and J by 1 base, with 10 bases between the two germline ends. The CDR3 covers 14 residues. Looked up from germline, CDR1 is SGHTA and CDR2 is FQGNSA. The CDR3 protein is CASSRTYGTDTQYF. CDR3 nucleotides: TGTGCCAGCAGCCGGACATACGGCACAGATACGCAGTATTTT.

This sequence joins TRBV15 and TRBJ2-1; TRBD2 agrees at 10 bases. The CDR3 has 16 residues. Per germline, CDR1 LNHNV and CDR2 YYDKDF (reference sequence). Losses at the gene ends were 5 bases for V and 10 bases for J; bases not matched to a gene: 14. The DNA for the CDR3 is TGTGCCACCAGCGGACCCAGGGGGGAACTAGCGGGGGAGCAGTTCTTC. Its translation: CATSGPRGELAGEQFF.

This clone turned up a few times. The rearrangement uses TRBV7-2 and TRBJ1-4, with unresolved D. The CDR3 spans 13 residues. CDR1 SGHTA and CDR2 FQGNSA come from the germline V gene. V was clipped by 7 bases and J by 4 bases, with 10 bases between them. The CDR3 coding sequence is TGTGCCAGCAACCTTCGGTTTAATGAAAAACTGTTTTTT. This encodes CASNLRFNEKLFF.

The chain employs TRBV15 and TRBJ2-5; weak D call: TRBD2 (7 bases). The CDR3 runs to 18 residues. From germline, CDR1 is LNHNV and CDR2 YYDKDF (reference sequence). Between the trimmed V and J ends, which lost 0 bases and 1 base, there was a span of 18 bases. The CDR3 protein is CATSRDGGQGGFQETQYF. DNA of the CDR3: TGTGCCACCAGCAGAGATGGGGGGCAGGGAGGGTTCCAAGAGACCCAGTACTTC.

This clone was found once. The V gene is TRBV19, the J gene TRBJ2-1, with a possible D match to TRBD1 (6 bases). Trimming cost V 7 bases and J 9 bases, with 16 bases left between them. Looked up from germline, CDR1 is LNHDA and CDR2 is SQIVND (reference sequence). The CDR3 covers 13 residues. The CDR3 bases are TGTGCCAGTAAAGATACAGGGCGAGGTGAGCAGTTCTTC. Translating gives CASKDTGRGEQFF. The entire variable domain, with the rest obtained from reference TRBV19 and TRBJ2-1, is as follows: DGGITQSPKYLFRKEGQNVTLSCEQNLNHDAMYWYRQDPGQGLRLIYYSQIVNDFQKGDIAEGYSVSREKKESFPLTVTSAQKNPTAFYLCASKDTGRGEQFFGPGTRLTVL.

The chain carries TRBV2 and TRBJ2-1, with 9 bases aligning to TRBD2. Germline loops: CDR1 SNHLY, CDR2 FYNNEI. CDR3 length: 15 amino acids. V was pared by 2 bases and J by 6 bases, with 5 bases of the junction left unmatched. The CDR3 region has the DNA TGTGCCAGCAGTGAATCGACTAGCGGCCGCAATGAGCAGTTCTTC. Its translation is CASSESTSGRNEQFF.

V is TRBV5-1 and J is TRBJ2-7, with D possibly TRBD1 on 6 matching bases. Germline CDR1 and CDR2: SGHRS and YFSETQ. V was pared by 2 bases and J by 6 bases, with 12 bases between. The CDR3 consists of 13 residues. CDR3 protein: CASSFLQGGEQYF. The CDR3 DNA reads TGCGCCAGCAGCTTTCTACAGGGCGGCGAGCAGTACTTC.